The rows below give T cell receptor beta chains drawn from one sample of a study of cytomegalovirus exposure and HLA in healthy donors. The data were produced by immunoSEQ multiplex PCR, yet TCRdb's version contains in-frame clones alone and is incomplete. The table has just under 45,000 clones, about half seen once; the top ten hold roughly 6%. The sample taken for sequencing was PBMCs. The receptors derive from a man in his 60s in good health and CMV-seronegative. The CDR3 runs from the conserved cysteine through the conserved F or W. The order of the fields is CDR3 DNA, CDR3 protein, clone size, J gene, D gene, V gene. The D gene is left open where the match is weak. Clone size is shown for a subset of rows, as once, few, many or a class of expanded clone.

CDR3nt: TGTGCCAGCACCCCCGGGCGGGGCCGCTCTGGGGCCAACGTCCTGACTTTC; CDR3aa: CASTPGRGRSGANVLTF; abundance: few; j_gene: TRBJ2-6; d_gene: -; v_gene: TRBV7-2
CDR3nt: TGTGCCAGCAGCTTAGTGATAGCGGGAGGAATTAGCACAGATACGCAGTATTTT; CDR3aa: CASSLVIAGGISTDTQYF; abundance: -; j_gene: TRBJ2-3; d_gene: TRBD2; v_gene: TRBV7-7
CDR3nt: TGTGCCAGCAGCCCGCGTCCATCCTACAATGAGCAGTTCTTC; CDR3aa: CASSPRPSYNEQFF; abundance: few; j_gene: TRBJ2-1; d_gene: -; v_gene: TRBV5-4
CDR3nt: TGTGCCAGTAGTGCTACAGGGGGCTTTACTGAAGCTTTCTTT; CDR3aa: CASSATGGFTEAFF; abundance: -; j_gene: TRBJ1-1; d_gene: TRBD1; v_gene: TRBV19
CDR3nt: TGTGCCAGCAGCTTAAGGCTAGCTCAAGAGACCCAGTACTTC; CDR3aa: CASSLRLAQETQYF; abundance: -; j_gene: TRBJ2-5; d_gene: -; v_gene: TRBV7-2
CDR3nt: TGCGCCAGCAGCCAAGTAGGTAACAGGAACTATGGCTACACCTTC; CDR3aa: CASSQVGNRNYGYTF; abundance: -; j_gene: TRBJ1-2; d_gene: -; v_gene: TRBV4-1
CDR3nt: TGTGCCAGCAGTGTGGACTTGAACATTCAGTACTTC; CDR3aa: CASSVDLNIQYF; abundance: -; j_gene: TRBJ2-4; d_gene: -; v_gene: TRBV2
CDR3nt: TGTGCCAGCAGCAATGGACTAGCGGGAGGGCCGGGGGAGACCCAGTACTTC; CDR3aa: CASSNGLAGGPGETQYF; abundance: -; j_gene: TRBJ2-5; d_gene: TRBD2; v_gene: TRBV7-6
CDR3nt: TGTGCCAGCCGAAACCCAGGGGGCTTACGGGCTAACTATGGCTACACCTTC; CDR3aa: CASRNPGGLRANYGYTF; abundance: large; j_gene: TRBJ1-2; d_gene: TRBD1; v_gene: TRBV4-2
CDR3nt: TGCAGTCGGGTGGCGCAAGAGACCCAGTACTTC; CDR3aa: CSRVAQETQYF; abundance: -; j_gene: TRBJ2-5; d_gene: -; v_gene: TRBV20-1
CDR3nt: TGCGCCAGCAGCTCGGGACTAGCGGGAGGTTCCACAGATACGCAGTATTTT; CDR3aa: CASSSGLAGGSTDTQYF; abundance: few; j_gene: TRBJ2-3; d_gene: TRBD2; v_gene: TRBV5-1
CDR3nt: TGTGCCAGCAACCGACAGGGGCCAAGCTACGAGCAGTACTTC; CDR3aa: CASNRQGPSYEQYF; abundance: -; j_gene: TRBJ2-7; d_gene: TRBD1; v_gene: TRBV2
CDR3nt: TGTGCCAGCAGCGAACAGGGTAATCAGCCCCAGCATTTT; CDR3aa: CASSEQGNQPQHF; abundance: -; j_gene: TRBJ1-5; d_gene: -; v_gene: TRBV7-6
CDR3nt: TGTGCCAGCAGCTTCCCAGGGAAGGGGGAAAAACTGTTTTTT; CDR3aa: CASSFPGKGEKLFF; abundance: -; j_gene: TRBJ1-4; d_gene: -; v_gene: TRBV7-6
CDR3nt: TGTGCCAGCAGTTACCGGAGAAGCACTGAAGCTTTCTTT; CDR3aa: CASSYRRSTEAFF; abundance: few; j_gene: TRBJ1-1; d_gene: -; v_gene: TRBV6-5
CDR3nt: TGTGCCAGCAGCCAAGCAGGGGTTCATGGCTACACCTTC; CDR3aa: CASSQAGVHGYTF; abundance: few; j_gene: TRBJ1-2; d_gene: -; v_gene: TRBV14
CDR3nt: TGTGCCTGGAGTGCCGGGGGCAATCAGCCCCAGCATTTT; CDR3aa: CAWSAGGNQPQHF; abundance: -; j_gene: TRBJ1-5; d_gene: -; v_gene: TRBV30
CDR3nt: TGTGCCAGCAGACCCCGACAGGAGTCTAACTATGGCTACACCTTC; CDR3aa: CASRPRQESNYGYTF; abundance: -; j_gene: TRBJ1-2; d_gene: -; v_gene: TRBV5-4
CDR3nt: TGTGCCGGGGGGGCGACCCGGCAAGGGGAGCTGTTTTTT; CDR3aa: CAGGATRQGELFF; abundance: -; j_gene: TRBJ2-2; d_gene: -; v_gene: TRBV6-5
CDR3nt: TGTGCCTGGAGTGTATCGTTAGGGACAGGAGGGGGGCTAGCCAAAAACATTCAGTACTTC; CDR3aa: CAWSVSLGTGGGLAKNIQYF; abundance: few; j_gene: TRBJ2-4; d_gene: TRBD1; v_gene: TRBV30
CDR3nt: TGTGCCAGCAGTTACTCGACGGGACAGGGAATGCCCCAGCATTTT; CDR3aa: CASSYSTGQGMPQHF; abundance: -; j_gene: TRBJ1-5; d_gene: TRBD1; v_gene: TRBV6-5
CDR3nt: TGTGCCAGCAGCTTAGATGCCAGGGGTATGAACACTGAAGCTTTCTTT; CDR3aa: CASSLDARGMNTEAFF; abundance: -; j_gene: TRBJ1-1; d_gene: -; v_gene: TRBV7-2
CDR3nt: TGTGCCTTACAGGGGCTGGGCGGGGAGCTGTTTTTT; CDR3aa: CALQGLGGELFF; abundance: -; j_gene: TRBJ2-2; d_gene: TRBD1; v_gene: TRBV30
CDR3nt: TGCGCCAGCAGCTATGACGGAGTCTACGAGCAGTACTTC; CDR3aa: CASSYDGVYEQYF; abundance: -; j_gene: TRBJ2-7; d_gene: -; v_gene: TRBV5-1
CDR3nt: TGTGCCAGCAGTCCGGGGGTGGGCACAGATACGCAGTATTTT; CDR3aa: CASSPGVGTDTQYF; abundance: -; j_gene: TRBJ2-3; d_gene: -; v_gene: TRBV25-1
CDR3nt: TGTGCCAGCAGCGTTAGGACTAGCGGCACCGGGGAGCTGTTTTTT; CDR3aa: CASSVRTSGTGELFF; abundance: -; j_gene: TRBJ2-2; d_gene: TRBD2; v_gene: TRBV9
CDR3nt: TGTGCCAGCAGCGCCGGGGGTGACACTGAAGCTTTCTTT; CDR3aa: CASSAGGDTEAFF; abundance: few; j_gene: TRBJ1-1; d_gene: -; v_gene: TRBV11-2
CDR3nt: TGTGCCTGGAGTGTACAGGGCTCTGGCAATGAGCAGTTCTTC; CDR3aa: CAWSVQGSGNEQFF; abundance: -; j_gene: TRBJ2-1; d_gene: -; v_gene: TRBV30